A single sample is the source of the 8 T cell receptor beta chains below, sequenced in a study of early T cells in non-severe SARS-CoV-2 infection. TCRdb re-analysed the 5' RACE reads in MiXCR, keeping a single row per CDR3 protein. This table has about 40,000 distinct CDR3 sequences, 5.8% appearing once. The sequencing input was whole blood. The origin of the receptors is an adult who was a healthcare worker with PCR-confirmed SARS-CoV-2 infection or an uninfected control (not recorded which).

Only a few counts were recorded for this clonotype. V usage is TRBV20-1 and J usage is TRBJ2-7; D is unresolved. This CDR3 is 10 amino acids long. Trimming took 8 bases from V and 0 from J, leaving 5 bases between them. Germline-derived CDR1 and CDR2 are DFQATT and SNEGSKA (reference sequence). CDR3 region: CSIGSYEQYF. The CDR3 coding sequence is TGCAGTATAGGCTCCTACGAGCAGTACTTC.

This clonotype was counted at least ten times. The chain has TRBV9 and TRBJ1-5; weak D call: TRBD1 (5 bases). V lost 0 bases and J 0 bases, leaving 7 bases between the germline ends. Germline V gene sequence: CDR1 SGDLS, CDR2 YYNGEE. The CDR3 runs to 15 residues. In DNA form, the CDR3 reads TGTGCCAGCAGCGTAGGACAGAATAGCAATCAGCCCCAGCATTTT. Amino acid sequence: CASSVGQNSNQPQHF.

This clonotype has a count of ten or more. V and J are TRBV4-2 and TRBJ2-7; D is perhaps TRBD1 or TRBD2 (5 bases each). CDR3 length equals 15 residues. Germline CDR1 is LGHNA and CDR2 is YNFKEQ. V dropped 4 bases and J dropped 7 bases, with 20 bases sitting between them. CDR3 amino acids: CASSPSKGLAVEQYF. The DNA for the CDR3 is TGTGCCAGCAGCCCCTCTAAGGGGCTAGCTGTTGAGCAGTACTTC.

This clonotype was seen many times. V gene TRBV5-4 combines with J gene TRBJ2-7; D is ambiguous. V was shortened by 1 base and J by 6 bases, with 11 bases between the two germline ends. Germline lookup yields CDR1 SGHNT and CDR2 YYREEE (reference sequence). The CDR3 length is 13 residues. The CDR3 coding sequence is TGTGCCAGCAGCTTGAGGGCGACGGGCGAGCAGTACTTC. Protein: CASSLRATGEQYF.

This clonotype was seen at least ten times. The J gene is TRBJ2-7, the V gene TRBV6-2 or TRBV6-3; D gene uncertain. Trimming left V 10 bases short and J 4 bases short, with 17 bases between. The germline gives CDR1 MNHEY, CDR2 SVGEGT. CDR3 length: 13 amino acids. The CDR3 DNA reads TGTGCCACCAAGAGGTCCTACCCATACGAGCAGTACTTC. Its protein product is CATKRSYPYEQYF.

This clonotype turned up a few times. The chain employs TRBV6-2 or TRBV6-3 and TRBJ1-1; a possible D gene is TRBD1 (6 bases). In germline, CDR1 is MNHEY, CDR2 SVGEGT. The CDR3 loop spans 12 amino acids. V lost 4 bases and J 5 bases, leaving 8 bases between the germline ends. This CDR3 is CASSSGQTEAFF. CDR3 nucleotide sequence: TGTGCCAGCAGTTCTGGACAGACTGAAGCTTTCTTT.

Ten or more counts support this clonotype. CDR3 bases: TGTGCCAGCAGCCTCTCGTGGGAAGCGGAGACCCAGTACTTC. It codes for CASSLSWEAETQYF. The chain uses TRBV12-3 or TRBV12-4 and TRBJ2-5; D is unresolved. This CDR3 is 14 amino acids long. The V and J ends lost 6 bases and 5 bases respectively, with 16 bases between them.

This clonotype came up many times. The rearrangement joins TRBV5-1 to TRBJ1-5; unclear D gene. The CDR3 contains 15 residues. Germline CDR1 reads SGHRS; CDR2 reads YFSETQ. V lost 0 bases and J 1 base, leaving 8 bases between the germline ends. CDR3 nucleotide sequence: TGCGCCAGCAGCTTGGAGGGCACGAGCAATCAGCCCCAGCATTTT. Amino acid sequence: CASSLEGTSNQPQHF. Variable domain in full (rest from reference TRBV5-1 and TRBJ1-5): KAGVTQTPRYLIKTRGQQVTLSCSPISGHRSVSWYQQTPGQGLQFLFEYFSETQRNKGNFPGRFSGRQFSNSRSEMNVSTLELGDSALYLCASSLEGTSNQPQHFGDGTRLSIL.